Described below is a single TCR beta chain sequence and its context. No antigen is known for it. Germline CDR1 reads DFQATT; CDR2 reads SNEGSKA (reference sequence). Unmatched junction bases numbered 8, after V lost 0 bases and J lost 3 bases. The CDR3 totals 16 residues. TCRdb re-called the RT-PCR reads through MiXCR, storing one row per CDR3 protein. The sample lists around 600,000 distinct CDR3 sequences; 11% were seen once. The source of the sample is a study of response to subunit inactivated influenza vaccine. Points from the study as a whole: Authors suggested seasonal influenza vaccinations each recruit few new T cells.

This sample was also put to use in a study of T cells expressing NK-cell markers. That source reports: UMI-tagged 5'RACE template switching yielded the TCR beta cDNA. Topping the CD3+CD56-NKG2C+ fraction as well were these clonotypes, in a few donors. HCMV specificity of the expanded NKG2C+ T cell clones was not established.

The chain combines TRBV20-1 with TRBJ2-1; 7 bases are a match to TRBD1. This sample comprised PBMCs from blood, obtained on the day of vaccination. The receptor was isolated from a man in his fifties who received an inactivated influenza vaccine. The CDR3 nucleotides read TGCAGTGCTAGAGATCCGGGACAGTCCAGCTACAATGAGCAGTTCTTC. Its translation: CSARDPGQSSYNEQFF.